The clone carrying this TCR beta chain has just a few counts. The target antigen is unknown. This sample was included in a study of T-cell memory formation after mild COVID-19. Overall study findings and caveats: Pre-infection memory harbored some responding clones, suggesting cross-reactive memory joined. From day 15 to 85, contracting clones were balanced between CD4 and CD8, whereas later expanders leaned toward CD4+.

CDR3 size: 15 residues. Germline V gene sequence: CDR1 MNHEY, CDR2 SVGAGI. Trimming took off 6 bases at V and 1 base at J, with 14 bases between the two ends. UMIs and sample barcodes were carried by the TCR alpha and TCR beta cDNA libraries that 5'RACE produced using constant-segment primers. TCRdb redid the calling of the 5' RACE reads with MiXCR, one entry per CDR3 protein. The repertoire holds 400,000 to 550,000 distinct CDR3 sequences, with 20% to 30% as singletons. The chain joins TRBV6-5 to TRBJ2-3; D gene ambiguous. Material for sequencing was PBMCs or a T cell subset sorted from them (not recorded which). The TCR comes from an adult woman who had mild COVID-19 (a few samples of this study predate the infection). Cell type and time point are not known. CDR3 residues: CASSPRPDRTDTQYF. CDR3 nucleotides: TGTGCCAGCAGCCCCAGGCCAGACCGCACAGATACGCAGTATTTT.